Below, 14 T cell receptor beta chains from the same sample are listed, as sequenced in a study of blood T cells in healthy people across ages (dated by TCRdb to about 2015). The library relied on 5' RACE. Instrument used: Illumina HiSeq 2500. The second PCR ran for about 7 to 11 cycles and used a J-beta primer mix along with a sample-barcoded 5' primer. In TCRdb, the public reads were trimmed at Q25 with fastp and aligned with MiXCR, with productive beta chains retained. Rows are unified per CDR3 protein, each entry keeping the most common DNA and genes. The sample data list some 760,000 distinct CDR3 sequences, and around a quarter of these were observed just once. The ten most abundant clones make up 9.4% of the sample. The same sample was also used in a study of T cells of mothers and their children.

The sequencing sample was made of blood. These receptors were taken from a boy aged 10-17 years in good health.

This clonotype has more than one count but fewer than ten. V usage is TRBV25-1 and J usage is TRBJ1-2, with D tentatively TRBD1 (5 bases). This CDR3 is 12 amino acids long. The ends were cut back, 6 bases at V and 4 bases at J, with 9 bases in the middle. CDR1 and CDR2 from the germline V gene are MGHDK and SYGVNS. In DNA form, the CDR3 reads TGTGCCAGCAGAGGGGATCGCTATGGCTACACCTTC. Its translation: CASRGDRYGYTF.

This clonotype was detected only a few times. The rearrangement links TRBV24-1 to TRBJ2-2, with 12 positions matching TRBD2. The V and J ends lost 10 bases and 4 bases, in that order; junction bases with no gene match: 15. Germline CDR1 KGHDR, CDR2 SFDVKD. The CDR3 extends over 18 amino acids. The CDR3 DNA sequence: TGTGCCACGAGTCCGGGACTAGCGGGCCAACTGTTCACCGGGGAGCTGTTTTTT. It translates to CATSPGLAGQLFTGELFF.

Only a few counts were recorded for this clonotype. Here the CDR3 reads CASSPGSSTYEQYF. CDR3 DNA sequence: TGTGCCAGCAGCCCTGGGAGCAGTACTTACGAGCAGTACTTC. The V gene is TRBV13, the J gene TRBJ2-7; tentative D call: TRBD2 (5 bases). The V end was cut by 5 bases, the J end by 4 bases, with 15 bases between. Germline V gene lookup returns CDR1 PRHDT and CDR2 FYEKMQ (reference sequence). The CDR3 sequence is 14 residues long.

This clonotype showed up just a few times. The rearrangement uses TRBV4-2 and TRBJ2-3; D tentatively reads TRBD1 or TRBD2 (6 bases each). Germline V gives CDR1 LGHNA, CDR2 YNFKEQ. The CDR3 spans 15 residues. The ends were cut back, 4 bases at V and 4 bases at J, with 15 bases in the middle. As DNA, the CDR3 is TGTGCCAGCAGCCCACTTTTGGGGGGCGCAGATACGCAGTATTTT. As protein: CASSPLLGGADTQYF.

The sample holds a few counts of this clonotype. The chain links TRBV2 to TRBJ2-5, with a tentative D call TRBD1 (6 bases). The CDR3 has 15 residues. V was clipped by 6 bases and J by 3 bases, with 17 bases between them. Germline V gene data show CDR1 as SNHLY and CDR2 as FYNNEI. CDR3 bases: TGTGCCAGCAGGGCCTCCGGACACAGGGAAGAGACCCAGTACTTC. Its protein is CASRASGHREETQYF.

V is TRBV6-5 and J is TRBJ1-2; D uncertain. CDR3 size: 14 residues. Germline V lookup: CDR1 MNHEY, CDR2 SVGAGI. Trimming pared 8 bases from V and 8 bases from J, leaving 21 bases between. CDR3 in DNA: TGTGCCAGCGGGAGGAACAGTCCGGGAGGCGGCTACACCTTC. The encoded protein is CASGRNSPGGGYTF.

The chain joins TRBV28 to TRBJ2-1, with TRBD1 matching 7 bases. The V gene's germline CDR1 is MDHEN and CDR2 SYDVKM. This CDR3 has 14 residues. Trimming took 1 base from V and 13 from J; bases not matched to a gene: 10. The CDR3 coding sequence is TGTGCCAGCAGTTTATACAGGGGTAGATCTCTCCAGTTCTTC. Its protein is CASSLYRGRSLQFF.

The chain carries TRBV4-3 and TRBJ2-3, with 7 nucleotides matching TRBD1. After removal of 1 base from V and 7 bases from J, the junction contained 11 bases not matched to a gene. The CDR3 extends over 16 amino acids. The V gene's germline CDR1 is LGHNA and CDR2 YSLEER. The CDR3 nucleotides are TGCGCCAGCAGCCAAGCGACAGGGTTCCCCGGGAATACGCAGTATTTT. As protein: CASSQATGFPGNTQYF.

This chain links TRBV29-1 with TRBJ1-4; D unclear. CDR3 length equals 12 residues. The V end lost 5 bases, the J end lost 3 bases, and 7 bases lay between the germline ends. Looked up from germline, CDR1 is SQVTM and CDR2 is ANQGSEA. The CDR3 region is CSVQDPNEKLFF. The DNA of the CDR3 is TGCAGCGTTCAGGACCCTAATGAAAAACTGTTTTTT.

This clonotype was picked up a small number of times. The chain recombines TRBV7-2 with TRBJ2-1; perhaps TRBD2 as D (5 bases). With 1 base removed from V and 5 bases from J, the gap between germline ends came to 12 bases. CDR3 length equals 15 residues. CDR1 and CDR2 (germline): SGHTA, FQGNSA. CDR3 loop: CASSLVEGLDNEQFF. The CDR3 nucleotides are TGTGCCAGCAGCTTAGTCGAGGGCCTCGACAATGAGCAGTTCTTC.

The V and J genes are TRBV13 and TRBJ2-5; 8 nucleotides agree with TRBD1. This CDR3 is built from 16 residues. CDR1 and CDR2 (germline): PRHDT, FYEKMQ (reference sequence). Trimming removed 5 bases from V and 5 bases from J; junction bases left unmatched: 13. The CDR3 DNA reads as TGTGCCAGCAGCCCGGAGCCAGGGGGCAAAGGGGAGACCCAGTACTTC. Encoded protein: CASSPEPGGKGETQYF.

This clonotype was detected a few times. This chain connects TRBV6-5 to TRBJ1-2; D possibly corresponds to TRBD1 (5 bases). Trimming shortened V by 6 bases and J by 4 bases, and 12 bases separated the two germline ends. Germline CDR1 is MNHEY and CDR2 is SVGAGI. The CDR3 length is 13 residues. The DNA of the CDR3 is TGTGCCAGCAGACAAGACAGCAGCTATGGCTACACCTTC. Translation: CASRQDSSYGYTF.

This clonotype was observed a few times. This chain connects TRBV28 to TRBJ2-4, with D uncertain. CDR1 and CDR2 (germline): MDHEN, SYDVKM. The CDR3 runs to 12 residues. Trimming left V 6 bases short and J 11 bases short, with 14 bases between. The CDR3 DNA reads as TGTGCCAGCAGCCGAGGCGCACCATTTCAGTACTTC. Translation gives CASSRGAPFQYF. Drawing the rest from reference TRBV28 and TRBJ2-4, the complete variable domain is DVKVTQSSRYLVKRTGEKVFLECVQDMDHENMFWYRQDPGLGLRLIYFSYDVKMKEKGDIPEGYSVSREKKERFSLILESASTNQTSMYLCASSRGAPFQYFGAGTRLSVL.

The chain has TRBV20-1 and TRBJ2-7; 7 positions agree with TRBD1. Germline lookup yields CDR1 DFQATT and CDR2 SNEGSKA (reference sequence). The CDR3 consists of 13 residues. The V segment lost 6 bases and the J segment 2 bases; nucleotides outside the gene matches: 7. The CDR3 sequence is CSAAGDSPYEQYF. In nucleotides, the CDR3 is TGCAGTGCGGCCGGGGACAGCCCCTACGAGCAGTACTTC.